This T cell receptor beta chain is drawn from a study of long-term antiretroviral therapy in people with HIV. Study context: First collections came about a decade before the 2015 immediate-ART recommendation.

The CDR3 length is 13 residues. Germline V gene lookup returns CDR1 SGHVS and CDR2 FNYEAQ. The V end lost 5 bases, the J end lost 1 base, and 8 bases lay between the germline ends. Sequencing relied on immunoSEQ assay v3.0, run at survey level. Sequencing was performed with immunoSEQ multiplex PCR; in TCRdb, only in-frame clones are kept and a portion is missing. The sample yields more than 7,500 clones, around 82% seen once. This clone was recorded once. The sequences come from unsorted PBMCs, collected 0.4 years before starting antiretroviral therapy. The receptor was isolated from a man aged 25-45 years with HIV. This sequence joins TRBV7-6 and TRBJ1-1, with a possible D match to TRBD1 (6 bases). In DNA, the CDR3 is TGTGCCAGCAGCCTGGACAGGAACACTGAAGCTTTCTTT. Its translation is CASSLDRNTEAFF.